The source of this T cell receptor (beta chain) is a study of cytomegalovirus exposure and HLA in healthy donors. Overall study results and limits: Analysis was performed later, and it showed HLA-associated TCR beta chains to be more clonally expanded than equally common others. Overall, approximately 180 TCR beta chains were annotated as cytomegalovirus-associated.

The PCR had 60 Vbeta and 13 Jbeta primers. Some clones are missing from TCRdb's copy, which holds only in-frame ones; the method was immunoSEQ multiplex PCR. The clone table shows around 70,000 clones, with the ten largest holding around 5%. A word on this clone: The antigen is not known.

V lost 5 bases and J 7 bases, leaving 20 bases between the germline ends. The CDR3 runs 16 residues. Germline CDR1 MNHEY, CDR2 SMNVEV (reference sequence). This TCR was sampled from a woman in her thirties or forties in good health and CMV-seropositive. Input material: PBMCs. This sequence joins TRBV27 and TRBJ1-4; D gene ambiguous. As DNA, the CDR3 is TGTGCCAGCAGTCAAGCCCTTCGCACAACGGGTGAAAAACTGTTTTTT. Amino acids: CASSQALRTTGEKLFF.